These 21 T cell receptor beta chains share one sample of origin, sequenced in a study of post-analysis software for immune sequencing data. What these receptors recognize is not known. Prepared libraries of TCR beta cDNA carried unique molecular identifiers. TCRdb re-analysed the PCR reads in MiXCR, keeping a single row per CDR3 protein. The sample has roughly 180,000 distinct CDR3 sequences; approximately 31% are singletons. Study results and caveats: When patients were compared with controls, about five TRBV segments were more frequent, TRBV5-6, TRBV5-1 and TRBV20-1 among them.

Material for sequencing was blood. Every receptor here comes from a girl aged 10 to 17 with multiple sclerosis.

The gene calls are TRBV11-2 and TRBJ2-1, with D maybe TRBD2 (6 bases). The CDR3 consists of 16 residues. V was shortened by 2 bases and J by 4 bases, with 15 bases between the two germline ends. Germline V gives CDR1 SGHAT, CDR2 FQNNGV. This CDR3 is CASSLFPSAGYNEQFF. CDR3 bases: TGTGCCAGCAGCTTATTCCCCAGCGCGGGGTACAATGAGCAGTTCTTC.

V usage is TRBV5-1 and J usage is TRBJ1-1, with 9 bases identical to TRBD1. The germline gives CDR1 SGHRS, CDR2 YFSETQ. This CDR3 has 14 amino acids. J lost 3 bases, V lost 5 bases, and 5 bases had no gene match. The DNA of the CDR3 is TGCGCCAGCAGTAACAGGGGGCTCGACACTGAAGCTTTCTTT. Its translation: CASSNRGLDTEAFF.

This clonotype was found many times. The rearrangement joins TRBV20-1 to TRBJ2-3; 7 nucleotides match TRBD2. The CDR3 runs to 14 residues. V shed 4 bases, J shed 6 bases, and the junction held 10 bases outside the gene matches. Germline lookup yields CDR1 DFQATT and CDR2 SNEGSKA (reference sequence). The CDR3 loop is CSATLAGRQDTQYF. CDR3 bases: TGCAGTGCTACCTTAGCGGGTCGTCAGGATACGCAGTATTTT.

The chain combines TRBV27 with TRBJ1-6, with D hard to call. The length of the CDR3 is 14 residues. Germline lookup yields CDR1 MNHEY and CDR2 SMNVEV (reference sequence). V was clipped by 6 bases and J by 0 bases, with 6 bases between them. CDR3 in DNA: TGTGCCAGCAGGGGGAACTCCTATAATTCACCCCTCCACTTT. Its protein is CASRGNSYNSPLHF.

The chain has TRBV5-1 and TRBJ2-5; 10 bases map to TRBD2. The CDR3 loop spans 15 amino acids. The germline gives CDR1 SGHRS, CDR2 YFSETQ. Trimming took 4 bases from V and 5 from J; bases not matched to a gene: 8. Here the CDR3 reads CASSPRAGGKETQYF. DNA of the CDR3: TGCGCCAGCAGCCCGCGAGCGGGAGGGAAGGAGACCCAGTACTTC.

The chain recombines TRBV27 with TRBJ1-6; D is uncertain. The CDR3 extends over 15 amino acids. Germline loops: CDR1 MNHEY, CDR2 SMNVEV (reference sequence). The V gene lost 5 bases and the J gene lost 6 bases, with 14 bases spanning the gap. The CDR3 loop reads CASSLQEFGNSPLHF. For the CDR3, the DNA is TGTGCCAGCAGTCTTCAGGAATTCGGTAATTCACCCCTCCACTTT.

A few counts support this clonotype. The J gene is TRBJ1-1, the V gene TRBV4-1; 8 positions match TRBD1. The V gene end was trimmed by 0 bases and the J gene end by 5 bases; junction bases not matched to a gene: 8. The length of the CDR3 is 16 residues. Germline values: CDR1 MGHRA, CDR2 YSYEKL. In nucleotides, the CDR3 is TGCGCCAGCAGCCAAGAAGCAGGACAGGGCTGGACTGAAGCTTTCTTT. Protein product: CASSQEAGQGWTEAFF.

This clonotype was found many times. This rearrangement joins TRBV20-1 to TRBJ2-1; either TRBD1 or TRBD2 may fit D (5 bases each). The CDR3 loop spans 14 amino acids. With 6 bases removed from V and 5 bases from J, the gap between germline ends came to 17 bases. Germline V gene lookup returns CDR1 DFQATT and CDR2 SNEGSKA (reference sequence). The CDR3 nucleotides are TGCAGTGCCTTACTCCCCCGGGACCACAATGAGCAGTTCTTC. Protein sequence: CSALLPRDHNEQFF.

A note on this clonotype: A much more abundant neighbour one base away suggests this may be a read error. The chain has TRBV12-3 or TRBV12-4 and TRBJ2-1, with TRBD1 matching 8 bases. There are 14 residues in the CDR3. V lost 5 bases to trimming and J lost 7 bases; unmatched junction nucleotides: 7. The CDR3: CASSLGQGRNEQFF. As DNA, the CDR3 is TGTGCCAGCAGTCTCGGACAGGGAAGAAATGAGCAGTTCTTC.

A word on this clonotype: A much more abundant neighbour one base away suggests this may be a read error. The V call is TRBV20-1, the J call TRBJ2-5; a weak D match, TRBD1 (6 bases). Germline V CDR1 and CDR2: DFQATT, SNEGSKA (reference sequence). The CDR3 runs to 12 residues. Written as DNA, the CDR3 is TGCAGCCCCTACAGGGATGGGGAGACCCGGTACTTC. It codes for CSPYRDGETRYF.

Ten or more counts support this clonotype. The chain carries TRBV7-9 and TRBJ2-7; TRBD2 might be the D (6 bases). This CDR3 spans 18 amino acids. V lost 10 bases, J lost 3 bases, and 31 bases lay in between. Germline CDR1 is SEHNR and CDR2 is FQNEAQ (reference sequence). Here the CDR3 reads CATSSGIARGSNHYEQYF. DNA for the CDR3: TGTGCCACCAGTTCGGGAATAGCACGGGGGAGTAACCACTACGAGCAGTACTTC.

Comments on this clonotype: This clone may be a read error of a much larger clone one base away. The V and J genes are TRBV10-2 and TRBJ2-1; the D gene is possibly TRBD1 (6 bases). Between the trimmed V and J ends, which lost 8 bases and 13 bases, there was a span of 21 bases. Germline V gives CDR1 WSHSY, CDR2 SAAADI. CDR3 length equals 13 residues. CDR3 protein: CASSPQGQETQFF. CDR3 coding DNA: TGCGCCAGCTCCCCCCAGGGGCAAGAGACCCAGTTCTTC.

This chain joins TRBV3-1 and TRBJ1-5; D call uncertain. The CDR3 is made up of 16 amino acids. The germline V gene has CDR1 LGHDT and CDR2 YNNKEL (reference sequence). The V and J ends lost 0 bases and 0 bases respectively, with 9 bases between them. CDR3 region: CASSQEPAYSNQPQHF. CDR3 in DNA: TGTGCCAGCAGCCAAGAACCGGCGTATAGCAATCAGCCCCAGCATTTT.

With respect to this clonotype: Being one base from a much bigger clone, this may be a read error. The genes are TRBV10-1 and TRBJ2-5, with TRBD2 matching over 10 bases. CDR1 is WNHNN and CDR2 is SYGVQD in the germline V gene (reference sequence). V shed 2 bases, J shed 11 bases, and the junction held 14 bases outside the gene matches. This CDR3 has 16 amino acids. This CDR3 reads CASSEQAGGPGNEQYF. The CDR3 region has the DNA TGCGCCAGCAGTGAGCAAGCGGGAGGGCCAGGCAATGAGCAGTACTTC.

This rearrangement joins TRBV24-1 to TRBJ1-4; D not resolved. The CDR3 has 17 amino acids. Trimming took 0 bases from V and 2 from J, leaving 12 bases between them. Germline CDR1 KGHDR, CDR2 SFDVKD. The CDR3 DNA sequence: TGTGCCACCAGTGATTTGCCCGGTGAGGTTACTAATGAAAAACTGTTTTTT. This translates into CATSDLPGEVTNEKLFF.

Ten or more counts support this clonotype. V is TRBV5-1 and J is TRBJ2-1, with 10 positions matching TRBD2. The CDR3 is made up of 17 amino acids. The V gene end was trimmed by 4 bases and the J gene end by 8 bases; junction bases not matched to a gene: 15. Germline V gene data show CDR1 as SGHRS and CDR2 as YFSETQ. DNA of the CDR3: TGCGCCAGCAGCATTAGCGGGAGGCACCTGGGAGGGGATGAGCAGTTCTTC. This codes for CASSISGRHLGGDEQFF.

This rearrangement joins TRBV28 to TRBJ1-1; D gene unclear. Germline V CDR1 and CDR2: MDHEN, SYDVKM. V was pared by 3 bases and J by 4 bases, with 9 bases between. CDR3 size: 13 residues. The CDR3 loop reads CASSFSAGTEAFF. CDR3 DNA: TGTGCCAGCAGTTTCTCGGCAGGCACTGAAGCTTTCTTT.

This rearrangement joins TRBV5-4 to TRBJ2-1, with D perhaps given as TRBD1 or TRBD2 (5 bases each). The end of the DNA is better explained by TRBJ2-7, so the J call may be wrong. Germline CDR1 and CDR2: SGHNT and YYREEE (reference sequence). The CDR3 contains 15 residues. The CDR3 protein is CASSLDGTSYNEQYF. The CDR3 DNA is TGTGCCAGCAGCTTGGACGGGACCTCCTACAATGAGCAGTACTTC.

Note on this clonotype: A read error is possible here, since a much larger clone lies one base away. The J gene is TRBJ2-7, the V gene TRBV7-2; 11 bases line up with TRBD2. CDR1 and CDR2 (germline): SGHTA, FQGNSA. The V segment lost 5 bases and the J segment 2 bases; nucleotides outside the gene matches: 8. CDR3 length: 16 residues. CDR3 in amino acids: CASSRRLAGRAYEQYF. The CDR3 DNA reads TGTGCCAGCAGCAGAAGACTAGCGGGACGGGCCTACGAGCAGTACTTC.

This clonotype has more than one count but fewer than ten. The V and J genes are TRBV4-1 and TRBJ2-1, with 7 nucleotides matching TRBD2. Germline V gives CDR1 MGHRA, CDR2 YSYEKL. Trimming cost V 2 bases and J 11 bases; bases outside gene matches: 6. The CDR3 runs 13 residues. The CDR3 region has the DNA TGCGCCAGCAGCCAACTCCTGGGGGGGAAGCAGTTCTTC. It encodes CASSQLLGGKQFF.

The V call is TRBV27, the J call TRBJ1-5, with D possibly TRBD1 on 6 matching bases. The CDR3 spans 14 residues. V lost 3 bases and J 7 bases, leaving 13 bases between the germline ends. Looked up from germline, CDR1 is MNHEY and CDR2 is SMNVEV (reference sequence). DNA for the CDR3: TGTGCCAGCAGTTTGGGGGCAGGGGTACAGCCCCAGCATTTT. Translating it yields CASSLGAGVQPQHF.